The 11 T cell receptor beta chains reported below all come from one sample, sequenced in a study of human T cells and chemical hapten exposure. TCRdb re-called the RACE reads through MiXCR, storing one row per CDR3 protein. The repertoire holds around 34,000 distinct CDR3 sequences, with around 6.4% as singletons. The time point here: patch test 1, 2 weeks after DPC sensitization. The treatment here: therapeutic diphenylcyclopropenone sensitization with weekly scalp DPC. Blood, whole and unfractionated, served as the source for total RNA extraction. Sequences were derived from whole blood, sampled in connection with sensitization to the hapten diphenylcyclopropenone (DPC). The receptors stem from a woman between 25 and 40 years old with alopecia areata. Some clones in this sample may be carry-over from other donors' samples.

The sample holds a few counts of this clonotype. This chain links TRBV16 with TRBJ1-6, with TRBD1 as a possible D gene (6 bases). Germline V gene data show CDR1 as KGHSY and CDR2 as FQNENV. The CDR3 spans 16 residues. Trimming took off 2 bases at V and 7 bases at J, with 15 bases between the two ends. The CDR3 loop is CASSQTPRQGNSPLHF. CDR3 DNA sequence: TGTGCCAGCAGCCAAACCCCCCGGCAGGGGAATTCACCCCTCCACTTT.

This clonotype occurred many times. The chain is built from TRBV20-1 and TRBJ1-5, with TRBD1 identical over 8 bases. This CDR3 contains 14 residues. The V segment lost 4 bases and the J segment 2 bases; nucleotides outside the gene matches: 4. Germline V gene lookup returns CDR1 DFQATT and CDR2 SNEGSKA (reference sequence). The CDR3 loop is CSAKEDRGNQPQHF. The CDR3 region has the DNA TGCAGTGCTAAGGAGGACAGGGGCAATCAGCCCCAGCATTTT.

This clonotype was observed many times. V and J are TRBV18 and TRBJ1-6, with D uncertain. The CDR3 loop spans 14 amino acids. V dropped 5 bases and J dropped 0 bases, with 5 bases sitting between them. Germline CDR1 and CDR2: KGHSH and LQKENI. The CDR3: CASSGSSYNSPLHF. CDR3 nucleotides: TGTGCCAGCTCAGGCAGCTCCTATAATTCACCCCTCCACTTT.

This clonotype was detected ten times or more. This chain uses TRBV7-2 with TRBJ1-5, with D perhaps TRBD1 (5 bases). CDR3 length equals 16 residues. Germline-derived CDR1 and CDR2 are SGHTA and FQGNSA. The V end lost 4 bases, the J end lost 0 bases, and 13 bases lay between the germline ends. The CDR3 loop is CASSSSVGVSNQPQHF. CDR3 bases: TGTGCCAGCAGCTCTAGCGTAGGGGTTAGCAATCAGCCCCAGCATTTT.

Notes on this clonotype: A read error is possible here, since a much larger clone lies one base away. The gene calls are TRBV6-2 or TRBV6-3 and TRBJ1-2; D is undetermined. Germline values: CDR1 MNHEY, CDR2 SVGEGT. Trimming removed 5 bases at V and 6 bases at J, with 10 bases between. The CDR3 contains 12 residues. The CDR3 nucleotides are TGTGCCAGCAGTCCTCTAAACAATGGCTACACCTTC. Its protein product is CASSPLNNGYTF.

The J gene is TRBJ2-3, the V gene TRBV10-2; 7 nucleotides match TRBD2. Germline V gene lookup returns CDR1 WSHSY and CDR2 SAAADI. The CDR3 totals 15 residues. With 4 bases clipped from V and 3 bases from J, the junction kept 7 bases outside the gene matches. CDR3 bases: TGCGCCAGCAGTGGTTCCAGCGGGGTTACAGATACGCAGTATTTT. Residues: CASSGSSGVTDTQYF.

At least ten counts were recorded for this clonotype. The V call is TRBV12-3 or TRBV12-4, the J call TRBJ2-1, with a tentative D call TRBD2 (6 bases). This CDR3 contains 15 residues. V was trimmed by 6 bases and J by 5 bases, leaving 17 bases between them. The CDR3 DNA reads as TGTGCCAGCAGCGCCTCCGGGACTTCTAACAATGAGCAGTTCTTC. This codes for CASSASGTSNNEQFF.

CDR3 residues: CASTSGSPYEQYF. The CDR3 nucleotides are TGTGCCAGCACATCAGGATCCCCCTACGAGCAGTACTTC. The rearrangement links TRBV28 to TRBJ2-7; D remains ambiguous. V gave up 7 bases and J gave up 2 bases, with 12 bases separating them. The CDR3 has 13 residues. CDR1 and CDR2 (germline): MDHEN, SYDVKM.

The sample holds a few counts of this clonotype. The CDR3 DNA sequence: TGTGCCAGCAGCGCGGACAGGCTCCGGGGGTTCCTCCACTTT. As protein: CASSADRLRGFLHF. The V gene is TRBV14, the J gene TRBJ1-6; 7 positions match TRBD1. Germline trimming cut 5 bases from V and 15 bases from J; bases unmatched to any gene: 13. The CDR3 runs to 14 residues. CDR1 is SGHDN, CDR2 FVKESK, per germline. Using reference TRBV14 and TRBJ1-6 for the parts outside the CDR3, the full variable domain is EAGVTQFPSHSVIEKGQTVTLRCDPISGHDNLYWYRRVMGKEIKFLLHFVKESKQDESGMPNNRFLAERTGGTYSTLKVQPAELEDSGVYFCASSADRLRGFLHFGNGTRLTVT.

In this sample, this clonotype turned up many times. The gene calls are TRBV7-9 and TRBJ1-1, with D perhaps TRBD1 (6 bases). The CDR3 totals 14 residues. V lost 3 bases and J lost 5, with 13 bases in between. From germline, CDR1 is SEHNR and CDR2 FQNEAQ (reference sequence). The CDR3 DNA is TGTGCCAGCAGCTTGCGGGACACTCTTACTGAAGCTTTCTTT. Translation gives CASSLRDTLTEAFF.

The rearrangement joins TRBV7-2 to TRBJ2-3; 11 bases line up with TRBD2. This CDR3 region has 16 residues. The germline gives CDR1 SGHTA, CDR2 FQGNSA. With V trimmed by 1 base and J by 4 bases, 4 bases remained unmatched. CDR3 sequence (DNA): TGTGCCAGCAGCTTAGATAGCGGGGGGGGGGCAGATACGCAGTATTTT. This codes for CASSLDSGGGADTQYF.